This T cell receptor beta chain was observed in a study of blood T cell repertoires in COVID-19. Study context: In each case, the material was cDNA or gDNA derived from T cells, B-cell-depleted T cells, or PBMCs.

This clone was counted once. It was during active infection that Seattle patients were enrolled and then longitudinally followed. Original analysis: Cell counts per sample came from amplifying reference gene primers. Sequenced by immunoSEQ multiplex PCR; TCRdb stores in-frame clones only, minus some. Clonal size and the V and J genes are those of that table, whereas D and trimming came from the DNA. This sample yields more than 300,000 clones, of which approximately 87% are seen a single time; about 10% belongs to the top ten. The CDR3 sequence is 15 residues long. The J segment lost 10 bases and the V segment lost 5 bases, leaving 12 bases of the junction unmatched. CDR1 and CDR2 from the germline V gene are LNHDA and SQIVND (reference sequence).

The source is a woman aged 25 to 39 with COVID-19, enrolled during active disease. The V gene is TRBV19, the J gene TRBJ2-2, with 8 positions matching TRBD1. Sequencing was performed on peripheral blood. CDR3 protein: CASSGRTGSQPELFF. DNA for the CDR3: TGTGCCAGTAGTGGACGGACAGGGTCCCAACCGGAGCTGTTTTTT. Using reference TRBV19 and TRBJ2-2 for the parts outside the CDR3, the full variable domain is DGGITQSPKYLFRKEGQNVTLSCEQNLNHDAMYWYRQDPGQGLRLIYYSQIVNDFQKGDIAEGYSVSREKKESFPLTVTSAQKNPTAFYLCASSGRTGSQPELFFGEGSRLTVL.